The T cell receptor (beta chain) described here comes from a study of CD8 T cells in ankylosing spondylitis. Each TCR beta library was made by quantitative 5'-RACE that incorporated molecular barcodes. Each CDR3 protein gets one entry after TCRdb re-called the 5' RACE reads with MiXCR. The table includes some 240,000 distinct CDR3 sequences, 20% to 30% detected once. The CDR3 totals 15 residues. Trimming cost V 10 bases and J 10 bases; bases outside gene matches: 16. Germline CDR1 LNHDA, CDR2 SQIVND (reference sequence). This clonotype was obtained from a male donor with ankylosing spondylitis or in good health (not recorded which). Material: blood, either unsorted or a sorted T cell fraction (not recorded which). The chain joins TRBV19 to TRBJ1-6; 7 bases fit TRBD1. The CDR3 coding sequence is TGTGCCACTAATGCGGAGGGGGCTATGGGATCACCCCTCCACTTT. This gives the protein CATNAEGAMGSPLHF.